These 24 T cell receptor beta chains were all obtained from the same sample, sequenced in a study of shared clonotypes between healthy human individuals. The data were produced by immunoSEQ multiplex PCR, yet TCRdb's version contains in-frame clones alone and is incomplete. The sample shows about 2.1 million clones, about 93% of them seen only once. Terminally differentiated effector memory CD45RA+ cells were excluded from the naive CD8 cells, which were CD45RO-negative and positively selected for CCR7. The sequencing input was naive CD8+ T cells from PBMCs. The origin of the receptors is a man aged 18 to 35 in good health. Some clones in this sample may be carry-over from other donors' samples.

This chain connects TRBV28 to TRBJ2-2, with D unclear. CDR3 size: 11 residues. Trimming pared 2 bases from V and 9 bases from J, leaving 4 bases between. Germline CDR1 and CDR2: MDHEN and SYDVKM. CDR3 nucleotide sequence: TGTGCCAGCAGTTTAGTCCGGGAGCTGTTTTTT. Amino acid sequence: CASSLVRELFF.

The rearrangement links TRBV2 to TRBJ2-7; unclear D gene. Trimming shortened V by 2 bases and J by 2 bases, and 7 bases separated the two germline ends. CDR3 length: 13 amino acids. In germline, CDR1 is SNHLY, CDR2 FYNNEI. CDR3 bases: TGTGCCAGCAGTGAATCGGTTACCTACGAGCAGTACTTC. This sequence encodes CASSESVTYEQYF.

The chain uses TRBV7-8 and TRBJ2-7; 8 bases agree with TRBD2. In germline, CDR1 is SGHVS, CDR2 FQNEAQ. Germline trimming cut 5 bases from V and 5 bases from J; bases unmatched to any gene: 5. The CDR3 extends over 13 amino acids. CDR3 bases: TGTGCCAGCAGCCCGGGACTAGTACACGAGCAGTACTTC. Translation gives CASSPGLVHEQYF.

The CDR3 here is CASSYLPASGNNEQFF. CDR3 DNA: TGTGCCAGCAGCTATCTGCCGGCTAGCGGGAACAATGAGCAGTTCTTC. V is TRBV7-9 and J is TRBJ2-1; 9 bases are shared with TRBD2. CDR3 length: 16 amino acids. Trimming cost V 4 bases and J 5 bases; bases outside gene matches: 9. CDR1 is SEHNR, CDR2 FQNEAQ, per germline (reference sequence).

This clone was seen once. The chain combines TRBV4-1 with TRBJ1-1; TRBD1 is a possible D gene (5 bases). Germline CDR1 is MGHRA and CDR2 is YSYEKL. The length of the CDR3 is 11 residues. The V gene lost 10 bases and the J gene lost 7 bases, with 13 bases spanning the gap. In nucleotides, the CDR3 is TGCGCCACTCGTGGGGGGATTGAAGCTTTCTTT. Protein: CATRGGIEAFF.

The V call is TRBV15, the J call TRBJ1-4; 7 bases are shared with TRBD1. The length of the CDR3 is 14 residues. Germline V gene data show CDR1 as LNHNV and CDR2 as YYDKDF (reference sequence). V lost 4 bases to trimming and J lost 8 bases; unmatched junction nucleotides: 7. CDR3 in DNA: TGTGCCACCAGCATTCGACAGGGTGAGGAAAAACTGTTTTTT. Translation: CATSIRQGEEKLFF.

The sample holds one count of this clone. The chain combines TRBV7-9 with TRBJ1-2; D possibly corresponds to TRBD1 (6 bases). The V end lost 4 bases, the J end lost 6 bases, and 24 bases lay between the germline ends. Germline V CDR1 and CDR2: SEHNR, FQNEAQ (reference sequence). The CDR3 is made up of 17 amino acids. In nucleotides, the CDR3 is TGTGCCAGCAGCTCTACCCGGTCCTCAGGGGTTTGGGATGGCTACACCTTC. Protein product: CASSSTRSSGVWDGYTF.

This clone was observed a few times. The sample carries other DNA sequences with the same CDR3. V is TRBV9 and J is TRBJ2-3, with D uncertain. There are 12 residues in the CDR3. The V end lost 3 bases, the J end lost 2 bases, and 4 bases lay between the germline ends. CDR1 and CDR2 from the germline V gene are SGDLS and YYNGEE. In nucleotides, the CDR3 is TGTGCCAGCAGCGCCCACACAGATACGCAGTATTTT. It is translated as CASSAHTDTQYF.

The chain couples TRBV29-1 to TRBJ2-1; D is possibly TRBD1 (6 bases). V lost 3 bases and J 8 bases, leaving 8 bases between the germline ends. CDR1 and CDR2 from the germline V gene are SQVTM and ANQGSEA. This CDR3 region has 11 residues. CDR3 bases: TGCAGCGTTGATCAGGGGTATGAGCAGTTCTTC. The encoded protein is CSVDQGYEQFF.

This chain uses TRBV30 with TRBJ2-7, with a possible D match to TRBD1 (7 bases). CDR3 length: 15 amino acids. The ends were cut back, 2 bases at V and 3 bases at J, with 17 bases in the middle. Germline lookup yields CDR1 GTSNPN and CDR2 SVGIG (reference sequence). The CDR3: CAWSTSYRGGYEQYF. CDR3 nucleotides: TGTGCCTGGAGTACCTCATACAGGGGAGGCTACGAGCAGTACTTC. Full variable domain (outside the CDR3, taken from reference TRBV30 and TRBJ2-7): SQTIHQWPATLVQPVGSPLSLECTVEGTSNPNLYWYRQAAGRGLQLLFYSVGIGQISSEVPQNLSASRPQDRQFILSSKKLLLSDSGFYLCAWSTSYRGGYEQYFGPGTRLTVT.

The V call is TRBV19, the J call TRBJ2-7, with TRBD1 as a possible D gene (6 bases). This CDR3 is built from 15 residues. The germline gives CDR1 LNHDA, CDR2 SQIVND (reference sequence). The V end lost 0 bases, the J end lost 3 bases, and 12 bases lay between the germline ends. CDR3 protein: CASSIEGGRHYEQYF. For the CDR3, the DNA is TGTGCCAGTAGTATAGAAGGGGGACGGCACTACGAGCAGTACTTC.

J is TRBJ1-3 and V is TRBV19; D is unresolved. The CDR3 is 17 residues long. The germline CDR1 and CDR2 sequences are LNHDA and SQIVND (reference sequence). V was shortened by 3 bases and J by 0 bases, with 15 bases between the two germline ends. The CDR3 region has the DNA TGTGCCAGTAGTATTGGAGGTTGGCTTCACTCTGGAAACACCATATATTTT. Residues: CASSIGGWLHSGNTIYF.

The rearrangement uses TRBV9 and TRBJ1-5; no firm D call. The CDR3 contains 14 residues. Looked up from germline, CDR1 is SGDLS and CDR2 is YYNGEE. The V and J ends lost 2 bases and 3 bases respectively, with 9 bases between them. Here the CDR3 reads CASSVGHFNQPQHF. As DNA, the CDR3 is TGTGCCAGCAGCGTCGGGCACTTCAATCAGCCCCAGCATTTT.

The rearrangement links TRBV9 to TRBJ2-5; maybe TRBD1 (7 bases). The V and J ends lost 0 bases and 1 base respectively, with 16 bases between them. The CDR3 contains 17 residues. Germline lookup yields CDR1 SGDLS and CDR2 YYNGEE. In DNA, the CDR3 is TGTGCCAGCAGCGTAGAGGGGGGTGGACAGGTCCAAGAGACCCAGTACTTC. This sequence encodes CASSVEGGGQVQETQYF.

The chain recombines TRBV6-1 with TRBJ2-3, with 7 nucleotides matching TRBD2. Germline V gene lookup returns CDR1 MNHNS and CDR2 SASEGT. CDR3 length: 15 residues. The J segment lost 7 bases and the V segment lost 10 bases, leaving 17 bases of the junction unmatched. The chain's CDR3 is CATGTAGGGSHTQYF. DNA for the CDR3: TGTGCCACTGGAACCGCGGGCGGGGGTTCGCATACGCAGTATTTT.

The chain employs TRBV6-6 and TRBJ2-5; a weak D match, TRBD2 (6 bases). Trimming pared 0 bases from V and 5 bases from J, leaving 10 bases between. Germline-derived CDR1 and CDR2 are MNHNY and SVGAGI (reference sequence). CDR3 length equals 14 residues. The CDR3 is CASSYSEGGETQYF. DNA for the CDR3: TGTGCCAGCAGTTACTCGGAAGGAGGGGAGACCCAGTACTTC.

The gene calls are TRBV11-2 and TRBJ1-1; D is uncertain. Per germline, CDR1 SGHAT and CDR2 FQNNGV. Trimming removed 8 bases from V and 5 bases from J, with 12 bases in between. The CDR3 sequence is 12 residues long. CDR3 residues: CASLSRGTEAFF. DNA for the CDR3: TGTGCCAGCTTATCGCGCGGAACTGAAGCTTTCTTT.

V and J are TRBV7-2 and TRBJ1-4; 7 positions agree with TRBD1. The germline CDR1 and CDR2 sequences are SGHTA and FQGNSA. The V segment lost 1 base and the J segment 3 bases; nucleotides outside the gene matches: 11. CDR3 size: 18 residues. As DNA, the CDR3 is TGTGCCAGCAGCTTAGTCTCAGGGGGAGGGAGGCCTAATGAAAAACTGTTTTTT. Translating gives CASSLVSGGGRPNEKLFF.

This clone was counted once. V is TRBV29-1 and J is TRBJ2-3; D is uncertain. The CDR3 sequence is 16 residues long. CDR1 and CDR2 (germline): SQVTM, ANQGSEA. V dropped 6 bases and J dropped 2 bases, with 21 bases sitting between them. The CDR3 protein is CSVANVRVEYTDTQYF. CDR3 nucleotides: TGCAGCGTCGCAAACGTTCGGGTGGAGTACACAGATACGCAGTATTTT.

The chain couples TRBV6-5 to TRBJ2-1; D is tentatively TRBD1 or TRBD2 (5 bases each). V was cut by 8 bases and J by 4 bases, with 6 bases left in between. This CDR3 has 11 amino acids. Germline lookup yields CDR1 MNHEY and CDR2 SVGAGI. The chain's CDR3 is CASWGYNEQFF. The CDR3 nucleotides read TGTGCCAGCTGGGGGTACAATGAGCAGTTCTTC.

The rearrangement uses TRBV10-1 and TRBJ2-7; D is possibly TRBD2 (6 bases). The CDR3 loop spans 13 amino acids. CDR1 and CDR2 from the germline V gene are WNHNN and SYGVQD (reference sequence). The V gene lost 6 bases and the J gene lost 2 bases, with 11 bases spanning the gap. The CDR3 sequence: CASRRGPPYEQYF. As DNA, the CDR3 is TGCGCCAGCAGGCGGGGCCCCCCCTACGAGCAGTACTTC.

The chain joins TRBV13 to TRBJ1-1; TRBD1 aligns across 7 bases. This CDR3 has 13 amino acids. The V and J ends lost 5 bases and 5 bases, in that order; junction bases with no gene match: 5. Germline lookup yields CDR1 PRHDT and CDR2 FYEKMQ (reference sequence). CDR3 sequence: CASSEAQGTEAFF. CDR3 DNA: TGTGCCAGCAGCGAGGCACAGGGGACTGAAGCTTTCTTT.

As to this clone: Other DNA sequences in the sample encode the same CDR3. The chain couples TRBV27 to TRBJ2-3; no clear D. Germline-derived CDR1 and CDR2 are MNHEY and SMNVEV (reference sequence). Trimming left V 8 bases short and J 1 base short, with 7 bases between. There are 12 residues in the CDR3. CDR3 nucleotide sequence: TGTGCCAGCTCCGGCGGCACAGATACGCAGTATTTT. This translates into CASSGGTDTQYF.

The chain couples TRBV19 to TRBJ2-7; D possibly corresponds to TRBD2 (6 bases). The length of the CDR3 is 12 residues. CDR1 is LNHDA, CDR2 SQIVND, per germline (reference sequence). Trimming stripped 10 bases from V and 3 bases from J, with 13 bases between. CDR3 sequence (DNA): TGTGCCACGCTGGGACTCAACTACGAGCAGTACTTC. Amino acids: CATLGLNYEQYF.